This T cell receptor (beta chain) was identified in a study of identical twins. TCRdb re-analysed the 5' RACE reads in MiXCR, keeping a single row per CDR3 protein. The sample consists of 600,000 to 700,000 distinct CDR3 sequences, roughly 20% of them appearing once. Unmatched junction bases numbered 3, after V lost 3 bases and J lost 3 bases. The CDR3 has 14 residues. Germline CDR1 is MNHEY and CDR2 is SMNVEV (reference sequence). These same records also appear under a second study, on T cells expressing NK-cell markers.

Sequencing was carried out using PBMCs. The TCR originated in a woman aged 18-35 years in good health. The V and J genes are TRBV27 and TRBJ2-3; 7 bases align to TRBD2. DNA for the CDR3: TGTGCCAGCAGTTTTTTCGGGAGGACAGATACGCAGTATTTT. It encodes CASSFFGRTDTQYF.